The clone carrying this T cell receptor (beta chain) was counted a single time. Under the authors' procedure: From reference gene primer amplification, estimates of nucleated cell counts were derived. TCRdb's copy holds only in-frame clones and misses some; the assay was immunoSEQ multiplex PCR. For V, J and clone size, that table is used; D and trimming come from the DNA. The sample yields 100,000 to 150,000 clones, 84% seen once. The record originates from a study of blood T cell repertoires in COVID-19. Overall study: Sites in the United States, Italy and Spain provided acute and convalescent COVID-19 samples. Sample material is recorded as cDNA or gDNA derived from T cells, B-cell-depleted T cells, or PBMCs.

The CDR3 runs to 15 residues. Germline CDR1 SGDLS, CDR2 YYNGEE. V was clipped by 0 bases and J by 2 bases; unmatched bases: 2. The sequence came from a man aged 55-75 years with acute or convalescent COVID-19. What was sequenced was peripheral blood. The chain combines TRBV9 with TRBJ2-5; TRBD2 aligns across 9 bases. CDR3 region: CASSVEAGGQETQYF. The DNA for the CDR3 is TGTGCCAGCAGCGTAGAGGCGGGAGGGCAAGAGACCCAGTACTTC.